The 9 T cell receptor beta chains in this list originate from one sample, sequenced in a study of TIL therapy for anti-PD-1-resistant metastatic lung cancer. The libraries were made with immunoSEQ v3. Generated by immunoSEQ multiplex PCR, the TCRdb table keeps only in-frame clones and is missing some. This sample has around 59,000 clones, with roughly 66% found just once. Time point specified: pre-treatment sample, taken before nivolumab and TIL therapy. The sample consisted of blood, taken at baseline. Receptor source: a person between 25 and 79 years old with non-small cell lung cancer.

V gene TRBV2 combines with J gene TRBJ1-5; perhaps TRBD1 as D (6 bases). With 6 bases removed from V and 6 bases from J, the gap between germline ends came to 12 bases. The CDR3 consists of 13 residues. Germline values: CDR1 SNHLY, CDR2 FYNNEI. DNA of the CDR3: TGTGCCAGCAGGGAGGGGGGTGCTCAGCCCCAGCATTTT. Translating gives CASREGGAQPQHF. The whole variable domain, remainder taken from reference TRBV2 and TRBJ1-5, is EPEVTQTPSHQVTQMGQEVILRCVPISNHLYFYWYRQILGQKVEFLVSFYNNEISEKSEIFDDQFSVERPDGSNFTLKIRSTKLEDSAMYFCASREGGAQPQHFGDGTRLSIL.

This clone was recorded a few times. The chain joins TRBV27 to TRBJ1-2, with a possible D match to TRBD1 (5 bases). The germline V and J ends were trimmed by 6 bases and 7 bases, with 21 bases remaining between them. CDR3 size: 15 residues. Looked up from germline, CDR1 is MNHEY and CDR2 is SMNVEV (reference sequence). Here the CDR3 reads CASRLYGASAGGYTF. The DNA for the CDR3 is TGTGCCAGCAGACTGTACGGGGCCTCGGCGGGTGGCTACACCTTC.

This chain connects TRBV7-8 to TRBJ1-2, with 10 bases fitting TRBD1. The junction had 10 bases not matched to a gene; V was cut back by 1 base and J by 5 bases. CDR3 length equals 17 residues. The germline gives CDR1 SGHVS, CDR2 FQNEAQ. CDR3 loop: CASSLVGTGVIMYGYTF. In DNA form, the CDR3 reads TGTGCCAGCAGCTTAGTTGGGACAGGGGTTATCATGTATGGCTACACCTTC.

In its sample, this clone was seen once. The chain combines TRBV15 with TRBJ2-2; 7 positions agree with TRBD1. Germline CDR1 and CDR2: LNHNV and YYDKDF (reference sequence). After removal of 8 bases from V and 4 bases from J, the junction contained 7 bases not matched to a gene. This CDR3 is built from 14 residues. The CDR3 sequence: CATETGVRTGELFF. The CDR3 DNA reads as TGTGCCACCGAAACAGGGGTTCGCACCGGGGAGCTGTTTTTT.

The chain employs TRBV9 and TRBJ1-2; 11 positions agree with TRBD1. Germline V lookup: CDR1 SGDLS, CDR2 YYNGEE. The CDR3 spans 16 residues. V lost 4 bases, J lost 1 base, and 6 bases stayed unmatched. The CDR3 region has the DNA TGTGCCAGCAGCCTCGGGACAGGGGGTCTTAACTATGGCTACACCTTC. Its translation: CASSLGTGGLNYGYTF.

V is TRBV2 and J is TRBJ2-7; 10 bases align to TRBD2. CDR3 length: 15 residues. Germline V lookup: CDR1 SNHLY, CDR2 FYNNEI. V lost 4 bases, J lost 4 bases, and 7 bases stayed unmatched. The CDR3 loop reads CASSGGLAGVYEQYF. CDR3 sequence (DNA): TGTGCCAGCAGTGGAGGCCTAGCGGGAGTATACGAGCAGTACTTC.

The chain is built from TRBV6-5 and TRBJ2-1; possibly TRBD1 for D (6 bases). CDR3 size: 14 residues. V lost 0 bases to trimming and J lost 7 bases, with 10 bases between them. CDR1 MNHEY and CDR2 SVGAGI come from the germline V gene. CDR3 region: CASSYSPQGNEQFF. The DNA of the CDR3 is TGTGCCAGCAGTTACTCGCCTCAGGGGAATGAGCAGTTCTTC.

This chain uses TRBV2 with TRBJ1-5; TRBD1 might be the D (5 bases). CDR1 and CDR2 from the germline V gene are SNHLY and FYNNEI. V was pared by 7 bases and J by 7 bases, with 20 bases between. The CDR3 spans 15 residues. Here the CDR3 DNA reads TGTGCCAGCACCCCGGAAGGGGCGTTCGGACAGCCCCAGCATTTT. As protein: CASTPEGAFGQPQHF.

The CDR3 here is CAWDRGDSSYEQYF. Here the CDR3 DNA reads TGTGCCTGGGATCGCGGGGACAGCTCCTACGAGCAGTACTTC. The chain couples TRBV30 to TRBJ2-7, with D possibly matching TRBD1 (7 bases). V lost 5 bases and J 0 bases, leaving 14 bases between the germline ends. The CDR3 length is 14 residues. CDR1 is GTSNPN and CDR2 is SVGIG in the germline V gene (reference sequence).